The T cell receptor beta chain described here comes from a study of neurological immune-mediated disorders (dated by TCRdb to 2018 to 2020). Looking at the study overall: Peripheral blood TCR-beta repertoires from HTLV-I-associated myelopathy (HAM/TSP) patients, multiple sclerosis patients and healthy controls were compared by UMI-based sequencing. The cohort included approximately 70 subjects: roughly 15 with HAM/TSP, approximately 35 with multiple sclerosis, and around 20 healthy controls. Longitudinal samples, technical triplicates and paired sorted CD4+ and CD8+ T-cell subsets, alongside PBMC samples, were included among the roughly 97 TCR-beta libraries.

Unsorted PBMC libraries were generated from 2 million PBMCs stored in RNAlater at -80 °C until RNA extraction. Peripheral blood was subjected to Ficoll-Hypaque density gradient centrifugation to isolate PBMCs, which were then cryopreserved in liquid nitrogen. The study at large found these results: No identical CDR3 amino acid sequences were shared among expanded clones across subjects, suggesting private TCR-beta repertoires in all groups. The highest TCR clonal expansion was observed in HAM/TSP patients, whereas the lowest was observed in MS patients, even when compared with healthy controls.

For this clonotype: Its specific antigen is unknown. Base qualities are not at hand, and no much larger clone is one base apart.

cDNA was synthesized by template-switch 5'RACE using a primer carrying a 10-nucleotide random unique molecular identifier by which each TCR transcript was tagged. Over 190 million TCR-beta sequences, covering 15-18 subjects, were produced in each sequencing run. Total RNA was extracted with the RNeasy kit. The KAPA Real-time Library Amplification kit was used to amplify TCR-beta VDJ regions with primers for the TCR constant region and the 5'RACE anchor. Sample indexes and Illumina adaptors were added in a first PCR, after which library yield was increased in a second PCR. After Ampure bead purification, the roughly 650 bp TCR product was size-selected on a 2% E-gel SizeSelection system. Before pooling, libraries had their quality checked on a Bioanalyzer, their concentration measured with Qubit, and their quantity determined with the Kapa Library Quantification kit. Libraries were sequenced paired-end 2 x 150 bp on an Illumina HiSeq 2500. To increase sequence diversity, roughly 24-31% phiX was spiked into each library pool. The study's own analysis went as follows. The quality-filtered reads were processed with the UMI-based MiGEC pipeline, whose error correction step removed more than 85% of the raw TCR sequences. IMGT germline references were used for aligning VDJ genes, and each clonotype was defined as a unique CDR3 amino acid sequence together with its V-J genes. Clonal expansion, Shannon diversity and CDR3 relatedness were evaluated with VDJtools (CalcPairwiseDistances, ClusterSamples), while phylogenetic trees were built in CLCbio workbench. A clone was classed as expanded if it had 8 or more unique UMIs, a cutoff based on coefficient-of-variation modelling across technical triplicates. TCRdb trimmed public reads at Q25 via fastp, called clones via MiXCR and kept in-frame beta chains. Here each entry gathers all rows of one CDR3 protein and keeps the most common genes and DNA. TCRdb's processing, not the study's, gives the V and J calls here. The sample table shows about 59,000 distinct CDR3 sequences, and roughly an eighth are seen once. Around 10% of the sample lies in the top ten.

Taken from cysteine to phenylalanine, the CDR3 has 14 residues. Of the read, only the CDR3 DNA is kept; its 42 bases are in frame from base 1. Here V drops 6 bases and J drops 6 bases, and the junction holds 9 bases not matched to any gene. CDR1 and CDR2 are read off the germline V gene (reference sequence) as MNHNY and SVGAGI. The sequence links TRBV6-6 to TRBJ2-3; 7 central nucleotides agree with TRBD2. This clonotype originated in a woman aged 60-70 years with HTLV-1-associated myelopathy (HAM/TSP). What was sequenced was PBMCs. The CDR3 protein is CASSLREEGDTQYF. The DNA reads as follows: TGTGCCAGCAGCCTCCGGGAGGAGGGGGATACGCAGTATTTT.